This T cell receptor (beta chain) was identified during a study of patients and donors after allogeneic stem cell transplantation. TCRdb re-called the RT-PCR reads through MiXCR, storing one row per CDR3 protein. The sample contains hundreds of thousands of distinct CDR3 sequences, roughly 16% of which appear only once. Deletions cut 5 bases from V and 9 bases from J, with 20 bases between. Germline V gene lookup returns CDR1 SGHTA and CDR2 FQGNSA. CDR3 length equals 15 residues. The rearrangement uses TRBV7-2 and TRBJ2-1; perhaps TRBD2 as D (6 bases). The sequence was obtained from a human donor who was either an allogeneic HSCT recipient or a stem cell or donor lymphocyte infusion donor (not recorded which). It is not recorded whose cells these are; they may come from a transplant donor. The sequenced sample was blood, either unsorted or a sorted T cell fraction (not recorded which). CDR3 sequence: CASSPTSVGGTEQFF. The CDR3 region has the DNA TGTGCCAGCAGCCCGACCTCGGTGGGAGGCACTGAGCAGTTCTTC.